The clone carrying this TCR beta chain came up many times. Its antigen is still unknown. The CDR3 has 16 residues. Trimming took 0 bases from V and 6 from J, leaving 14 bases between them. CDR1 is LGHNA, CDR2 YSLEER, per germline. Alongside a J-beta primer mix, a sample-barcoded 5' primer served in a second PCR lasting about 6 to 12 cycles. TCRdb re-called the 5' RACE reads through MiXCR, storing one row per CDR3 protein. The data hold about 1.4 million distinct CDR3 sequences, with 59% observed a single time. The data were taken from a study of blood T cells in healthy people across ages. The wider study: Through template switching, about one barcoded beta molecule was captured per two T cells, as measured in model experiments. Overall study findings and caveats: Long-lived donors exceeded aged donors in naive CD4+ cells and diversity. The CMV status of each donor remained undetermined, and this could have confounded shifts in expanded clonotypes.

Donors gave about 10 milliliters of peripheral blood apiece. The sequenced material came from blood. The receptor was isolated from a man in his late teens or twenties in good health. The gene calls are TRBV4-3 and TRBJ1-4; D gene ambiguous. CDR3 region: CASSQDVGGDYEKLFF. Here the CDR3 DNA reads TGCGCCAGCAGCCAAGATGTCGGCGGTGATTATGAAAAACTGTTTTTT.